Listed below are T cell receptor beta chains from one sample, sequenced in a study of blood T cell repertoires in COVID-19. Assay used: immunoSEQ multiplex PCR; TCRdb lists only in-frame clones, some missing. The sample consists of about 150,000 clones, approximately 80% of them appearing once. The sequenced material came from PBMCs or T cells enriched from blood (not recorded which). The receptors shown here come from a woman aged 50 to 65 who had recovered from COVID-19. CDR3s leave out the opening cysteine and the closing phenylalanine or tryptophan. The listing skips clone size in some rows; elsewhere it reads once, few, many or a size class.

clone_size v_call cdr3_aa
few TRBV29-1 SVDWDRRNGYT
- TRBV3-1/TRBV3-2 ASSPGTRYEQF
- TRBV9 ASSDESSYNSPLH
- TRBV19 ASTGQLNQPQH
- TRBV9 ASSGTSGGDTQY
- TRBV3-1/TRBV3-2 ASSHKGSTGSYGYT
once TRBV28 ASSSDRGPNEKLF
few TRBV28 ASSRTGPQRGNQPQH
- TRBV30 AWSVSREGTEAF
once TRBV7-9 ASSFDPREGDMYYGYT
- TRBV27 ASSPQPGDPPPMNTGELF
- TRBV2 ARNRDRNTEAF
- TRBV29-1 SVEKEIGTGVQETQY
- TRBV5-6 ASSSLTVDYGYT
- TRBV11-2 ASSFTAGTEAF
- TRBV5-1 ASSLENGGASTDTQY
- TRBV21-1 ASSTPRVSGNTIY
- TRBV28 ASSQAATNEKLF
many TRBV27 ASSPGGVTQPQH
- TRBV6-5 ASKRDSNQPQH
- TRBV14 ASRHRDTNNSPLH
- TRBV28 ASSLRGLRAEAF